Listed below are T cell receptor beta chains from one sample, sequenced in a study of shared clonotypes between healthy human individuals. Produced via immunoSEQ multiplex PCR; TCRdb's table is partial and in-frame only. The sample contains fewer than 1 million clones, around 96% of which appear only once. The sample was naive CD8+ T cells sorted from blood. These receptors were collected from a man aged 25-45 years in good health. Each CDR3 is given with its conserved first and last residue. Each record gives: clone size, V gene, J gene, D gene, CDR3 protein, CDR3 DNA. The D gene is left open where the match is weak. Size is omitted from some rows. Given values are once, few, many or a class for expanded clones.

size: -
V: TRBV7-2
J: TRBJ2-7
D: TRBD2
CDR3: CASSIAGVREQYF
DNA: TGTGCCAGCAGCATAGCGGGAGTGCGGGAGCAGTACTTC

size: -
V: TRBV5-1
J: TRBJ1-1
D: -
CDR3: CASSLYVGGMNTEAFF
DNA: TGCGCCAGCAGCTTGTATGTTGGGGGCATGAACACTGAAGCTTTCTTT

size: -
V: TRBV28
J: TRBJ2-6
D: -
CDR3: CASSHERGTDTSGANVLTF
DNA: TGTGCCAGCAGTCACGAGCGGGGGACAGACACCTCTGGGGCCAACGTCCTGACTTTC

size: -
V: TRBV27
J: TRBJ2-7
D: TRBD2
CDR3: CASSLFSGREIYEQYF
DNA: TGTGCCAGCAGTTTATTCAGCGGGAGGGAGATCTACGAGCAGTACTTC

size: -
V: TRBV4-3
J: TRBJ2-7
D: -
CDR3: CASSRDLSYEQYF
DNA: TGCGCCAGCAGCCGGGACCTCTCCTACGAGCAGTACTTC

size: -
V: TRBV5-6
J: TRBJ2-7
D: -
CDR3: CASSPWGSYEQYF
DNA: TGTGCCAGCAGCCCCTGGGGCTCCTACGAGCAGTACTTC

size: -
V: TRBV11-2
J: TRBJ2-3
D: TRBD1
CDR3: CASSLSVTGLADTQYF
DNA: TGTGCCAGCAGCTTATCTGTGACAGGGTTGGCAGATACGCAGTATTTT

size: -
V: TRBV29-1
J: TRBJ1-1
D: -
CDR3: CSVGGFWGLNTEAFF
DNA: TGCAGCGTTGGGGGTTTTTGGGGGTTGAACACTGAAGCTTTCTTT

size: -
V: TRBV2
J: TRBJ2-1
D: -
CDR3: CASSQGLNNNEQFF
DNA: TGTGCCAGCAGTCAGGGACTTAATAACAATGAGCAGTTCTTC

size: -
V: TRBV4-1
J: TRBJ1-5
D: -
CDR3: CASSQEGVGDQPQHF
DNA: TGCGCCAGCAGCCAAGAGGGGGTAGGGGATCAGCCCCAGCATTTT

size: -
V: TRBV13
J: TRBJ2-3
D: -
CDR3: CASSLAAAGSADTQYF
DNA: TGTGCCAGCAGCTTAGCGGCAGCAGGTAGCGCAGATACGCAGTATTTT

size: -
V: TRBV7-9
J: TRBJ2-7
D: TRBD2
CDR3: CASSLDTSGSNEQYF
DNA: TGTGCCAGCAGCTTAGATACTAGCGGGTCGAATGAGCAGTACTTC

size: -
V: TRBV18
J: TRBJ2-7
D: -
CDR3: CASSPGTNIYEQYF
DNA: TGTGCCAGCTCACCAGGGACGAACATCTACGAGCAGTACTTC

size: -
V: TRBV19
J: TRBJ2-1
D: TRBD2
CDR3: CASSWEGNNEQFF
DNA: TGTGCCAGTAGTTGGGAGGGCAACAATGAGCAGTTCTTC

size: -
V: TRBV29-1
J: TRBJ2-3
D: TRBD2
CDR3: CSVEAGTTADTQYF
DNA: TGCAGCGTTGAAGCCGGGACTACTGCAGATACGCAGTATTTT

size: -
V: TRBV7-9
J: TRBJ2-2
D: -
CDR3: CASSLGGVGTSSGELFF
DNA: TGTGCCAGCAGCTTAGGGGGAGTTGGTACATCATCTGGGGAGCTGTTTTTT

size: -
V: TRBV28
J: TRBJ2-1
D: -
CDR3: CASSLRTANSWVDNEQFF
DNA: TGTGCCAGCAGTTTACGCACCGCTAATAGCTGGGTTGATAATGAGCAGTTCTTC

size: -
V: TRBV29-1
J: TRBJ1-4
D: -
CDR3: CSVVYEGSEKLFF
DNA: TGCAGCGTTGTATATGAGGGAAGTGAAAAACTGTTTTTT

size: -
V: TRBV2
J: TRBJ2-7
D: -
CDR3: CASIGTYEQYF
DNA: TGTGCCAGCATCGGAACCTACGAGCAGTACTTC

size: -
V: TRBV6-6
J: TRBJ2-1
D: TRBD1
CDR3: CASEPQGTYNEQFF
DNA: TGTGCCAGTGAGCCACAGGGGACCTACAATGAGCAGTTCTTC

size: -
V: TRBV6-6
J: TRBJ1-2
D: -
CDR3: CASLAQIGGDIYGYTF
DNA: TGTGCCAGTTTGGCCCAGATCGGAGGAGATATCTATGGCTACACCTTC

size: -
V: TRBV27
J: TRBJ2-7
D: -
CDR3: CASSQGTSAYEQYF
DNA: TGTGCCAGCAGTCAAGGGACGTCGGCCTACGAGCAGTACTTC

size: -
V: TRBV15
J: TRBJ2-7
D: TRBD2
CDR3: CATSRDRASGSYEQYF
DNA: TGTGCCACCAGCAGAGATCGGGCTAGCGGCTCCTACGAGCAGTACTTC

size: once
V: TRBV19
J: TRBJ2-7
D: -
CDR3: CASSTRDDSYEQYF
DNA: TGTGCCAGTAGTACCCGGGACGACTCCTACGAGCAGTACTTC

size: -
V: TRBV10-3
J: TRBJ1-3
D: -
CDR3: CAITDSPGNTIYF
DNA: TGTGCCATTACCGACAGTCCAGGAAACACCATATATTTT

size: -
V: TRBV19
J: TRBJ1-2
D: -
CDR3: CASSAGTGYGYTF
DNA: TGTGCCAGTAGCGCCGGGACCGGCTATGGCTACACCTTC

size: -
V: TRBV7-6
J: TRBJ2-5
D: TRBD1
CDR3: CASSSGQGAQRGSRETQYF
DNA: TGTGCCAGCAGCTCCGGACAGGGGGCGCAGCGCGGATCGAGAGAGACCCAGTACTTC

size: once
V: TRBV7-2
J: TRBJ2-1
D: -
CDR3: CASSSLTSNNEQFF
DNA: TGTGCCAGCAGCTCGCTGACTAGTAACAATGAGCAGTTCTTC

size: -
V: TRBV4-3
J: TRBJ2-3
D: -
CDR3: CASSQDSRDKDTQYF
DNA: TGCGCCAGCAGCCAAGATTCGCGGGACAAGGATACGCAGTATTTT

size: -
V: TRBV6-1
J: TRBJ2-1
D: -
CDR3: CASSEEHGYNEQFF
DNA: TGTGCCAGCAGTGAAGAACACGGCTACAATGAGCAGTTCTTC

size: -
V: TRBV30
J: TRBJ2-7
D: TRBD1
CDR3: CAWSAGQGGDEQYF
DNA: TGTGCCTGGAGCGCCGGACAGGGGGGAGACGAGCAGTACTTC

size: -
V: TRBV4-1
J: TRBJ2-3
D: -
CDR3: CASSQESQGRGRDTQYF
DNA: TGCGCCAGCAGCCAAGAATCGCAGGGCCGGGGAAGAGATACGCAGTATTTT

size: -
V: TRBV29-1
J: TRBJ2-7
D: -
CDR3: CSVEDGVTYEQYF
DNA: TGCAGCGTTGAAGATGGAGTGACCTACGAGCAGTACTTC

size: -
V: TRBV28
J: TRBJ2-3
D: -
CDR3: CASSPPVNVGTDTQYF
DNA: TGTGCCAGCAGTCCACCGGTCAACGTTGGTACAGATACGCAGTATTTT

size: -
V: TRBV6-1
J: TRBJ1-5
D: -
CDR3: CASSAPGTTMVNSNQPQHF
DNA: TGTGCCAGCAGTGCCCCCGGGACAACCATGGTGAATAGCAATCAGCCCCAGCATTTT

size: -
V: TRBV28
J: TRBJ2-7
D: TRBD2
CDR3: CASHWGGTSRNEQYF
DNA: TGTGCCAGTCACTGGGGAGGGACTTCTAGGAACGAGCAGTACTTC

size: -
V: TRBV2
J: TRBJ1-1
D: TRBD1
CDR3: CASSGDRENTEAFF
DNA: TGTGCCAGCAGTGGGGACAGGGAGAACACTGAAGCTTTCTTT

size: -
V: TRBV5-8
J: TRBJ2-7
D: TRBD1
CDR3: CASSLWTGALGEQYF
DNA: TGTGCCAGCAGCTTGTGGACAGGCGCCTTGGGTGAGCAGTACTTC

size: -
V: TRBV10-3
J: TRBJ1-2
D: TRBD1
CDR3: CAIRVDRGQPPYGYTF
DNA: TGTGCCATCAGGGTAGACAGGGGCCAGCCTCCCTATGGCTACACCTTC

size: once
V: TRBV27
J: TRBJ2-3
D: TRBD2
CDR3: CASSPGLAGEEGSDTQYF
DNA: TGTGCCAGCAGTCCGGGACTAGCGGGAGAGGAGGGGTCAGATACGCAGTATTTT

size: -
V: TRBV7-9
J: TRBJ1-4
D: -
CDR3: CASSLANKATNEKLFF
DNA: TGTGCCAGCAGCTTAGCCAACAAAGCAACTAATGAAAAACTGTTTTTT

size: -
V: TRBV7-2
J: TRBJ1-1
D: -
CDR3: CASSFVENTEAFF
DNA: TGTGCCAGCAGCTTTGTAGAGAACACTGAAGCTTTCTTT

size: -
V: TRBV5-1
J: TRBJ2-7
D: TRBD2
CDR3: CASSFLAGASYEQYF
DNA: TGCGCCAGCAGCTTCCTAGCGGGAGCGTCCTACGAGCAGTACTTC

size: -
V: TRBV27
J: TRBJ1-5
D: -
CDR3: CASSPRQINQPQHF
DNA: TGTGCCAGCAGTCCCCGTCAAATAAATCAGCCCCAGCATTTT

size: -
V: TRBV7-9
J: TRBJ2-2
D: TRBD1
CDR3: CASSARDSILTGELFF
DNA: TGTGCCAGCAGCGCCCGGGACAGCATACTCACCGGGGAGCTGTTTTTT

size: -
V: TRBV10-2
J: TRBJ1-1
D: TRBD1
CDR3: CASIDPSQGGTEAFF
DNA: TGCGCCAGCATTGACCCATCGCAGGGGGGAACTGAAGCTTTCTTT

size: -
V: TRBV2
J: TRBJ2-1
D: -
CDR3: CASSVGLWDSPNNEQFF
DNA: TGTGCCAGCAGTGTAGGTTTGTGGGACTCCCCAAACAATGAGCAGTTCTTC

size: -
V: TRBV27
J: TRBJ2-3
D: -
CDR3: CASSLDSTDTQYF
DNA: TGTGCCAGCAGTTTGGACAGCACAGATACGCAGTATTTT

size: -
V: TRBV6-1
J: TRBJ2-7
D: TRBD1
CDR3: CASSDPRTGFYEQYF
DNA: TGTGCCAGCAGTGACCCGAGGACAGGGTTCTACGAGCAGTACTTC

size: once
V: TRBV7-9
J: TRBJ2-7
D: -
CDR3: CASSPTTGLGDYEQYF
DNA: TGTGCCAGCAGCCCAACTACCGGGTTGGGGGACTACGAGCAGTACTTC

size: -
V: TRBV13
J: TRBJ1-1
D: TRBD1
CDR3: CASSTPGQRNTEAFF
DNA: TGTGCCAGCAGCACTCCGGGACAGAGGAACACTGAAGCTTTCTTT

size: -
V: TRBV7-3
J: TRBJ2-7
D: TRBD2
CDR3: CASSSSGTNPEQYF
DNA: TGTGCCAGCAGCTCTTCTGGGACTAACCCCGAGCAGTACTTC

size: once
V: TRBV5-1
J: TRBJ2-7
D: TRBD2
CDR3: CASSYPTSGGSYEQYF
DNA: TGCGCCAGCAGCTACCCGACTAGCGGAGGCTCCTACGAGCAGTACTTC